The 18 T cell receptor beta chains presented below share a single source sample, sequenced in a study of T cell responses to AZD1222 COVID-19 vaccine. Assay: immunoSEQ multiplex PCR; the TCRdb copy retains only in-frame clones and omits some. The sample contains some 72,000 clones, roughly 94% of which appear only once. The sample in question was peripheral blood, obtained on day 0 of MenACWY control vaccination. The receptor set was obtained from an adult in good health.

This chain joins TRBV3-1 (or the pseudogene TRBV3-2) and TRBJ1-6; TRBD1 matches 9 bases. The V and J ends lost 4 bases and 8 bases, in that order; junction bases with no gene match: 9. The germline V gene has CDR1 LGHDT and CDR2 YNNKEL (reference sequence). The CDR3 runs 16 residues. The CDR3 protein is CASSPTPGQGYSPLHF. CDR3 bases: TGTGCCAGCAGCCCGACCCCCGGACAGGGGTATTCACCCCTCCACTTT.

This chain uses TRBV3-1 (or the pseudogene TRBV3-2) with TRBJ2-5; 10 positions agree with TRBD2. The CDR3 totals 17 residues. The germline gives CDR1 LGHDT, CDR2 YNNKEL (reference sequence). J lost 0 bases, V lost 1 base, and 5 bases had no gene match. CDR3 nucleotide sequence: TGTGCCAGCAGCCAAGTTTATCTAGCGGGAGACCAAGAGACCCAGTACTTC. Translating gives CASSQVYLAGDQETQYF.

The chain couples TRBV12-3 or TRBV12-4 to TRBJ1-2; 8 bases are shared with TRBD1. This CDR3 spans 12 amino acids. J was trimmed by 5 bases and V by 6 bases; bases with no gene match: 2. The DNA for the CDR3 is TGTGCCAGCAGCGGGACAGGATATGGCTACACCTTC. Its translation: CASSGTGYGYTF.

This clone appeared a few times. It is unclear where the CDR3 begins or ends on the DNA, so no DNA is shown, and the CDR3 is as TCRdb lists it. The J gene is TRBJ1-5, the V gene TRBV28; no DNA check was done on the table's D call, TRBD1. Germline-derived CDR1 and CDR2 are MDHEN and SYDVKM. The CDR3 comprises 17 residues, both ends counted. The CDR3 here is CASSSSEGGGVNQPQHF.

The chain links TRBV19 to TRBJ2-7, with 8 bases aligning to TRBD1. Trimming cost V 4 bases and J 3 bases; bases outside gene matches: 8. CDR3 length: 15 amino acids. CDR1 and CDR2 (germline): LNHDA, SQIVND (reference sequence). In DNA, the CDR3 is TGTGCCAGTAGTAGGAACCAGGGGGCGGGCTACGAGCAGTACTTC. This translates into CASSRNQGAGYEQYF.

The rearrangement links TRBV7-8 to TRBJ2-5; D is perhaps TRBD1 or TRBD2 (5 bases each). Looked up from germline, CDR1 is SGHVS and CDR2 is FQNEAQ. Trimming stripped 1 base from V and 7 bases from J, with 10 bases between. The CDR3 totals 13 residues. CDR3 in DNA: TGTGCCAGCAGCTTAGGAGGGGTCCGGACCCAGTACTTC. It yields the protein CASSLGGVRTQYF.

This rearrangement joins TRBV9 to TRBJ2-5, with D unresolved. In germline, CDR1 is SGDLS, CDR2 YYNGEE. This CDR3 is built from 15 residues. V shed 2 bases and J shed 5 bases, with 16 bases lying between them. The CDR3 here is CASSVDGAIRETQYF. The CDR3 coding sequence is TGTGCCAGCAGCGTCGATGGAGCAATCCGGGAGACCCAGTACTTC.

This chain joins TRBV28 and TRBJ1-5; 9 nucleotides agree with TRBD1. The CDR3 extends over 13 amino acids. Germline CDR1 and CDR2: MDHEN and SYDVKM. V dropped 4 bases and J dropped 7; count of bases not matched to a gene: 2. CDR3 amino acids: CASSWDRAQPQHF. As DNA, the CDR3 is TGTGCCAGCAGTTGGGACAGGGCCCAGCCCCAGCATTTT. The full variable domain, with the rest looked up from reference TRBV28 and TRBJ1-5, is DVKVTQSSRYLVKRTGEKVFLECVQDMDHENMFWYRQDPGLGLRLIYFSYDVKMKEKGDIPEGYSVSREKKERFSLILESASTNQTSMYLCASSWDRAQPQHFGDGTRLSIL.

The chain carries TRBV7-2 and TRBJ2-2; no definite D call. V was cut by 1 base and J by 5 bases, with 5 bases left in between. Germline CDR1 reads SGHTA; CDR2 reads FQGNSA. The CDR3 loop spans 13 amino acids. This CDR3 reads CASSLVQTGELFF. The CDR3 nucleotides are TGTGCCAGCAGCTTAGTCCAAACCGGGGAGCTGTTTTTT. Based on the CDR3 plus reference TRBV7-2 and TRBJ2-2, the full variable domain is GAGVSQSPSNKVTEKGKDVELRCDPISGHTALYWYRQSLGQGLEFLIYFQGNSAPDKSGLPSDRFSAERTGGSVSTLTIQRTQQEDSAVYLCASSLVQTGELFFGEGSRLTVL.

The CDR3 spells CASSAGDRVYYGYTF. In DNA form, the CDR3 reads TGTGCCAGCAGTGCAGGGGACAGGGTCTACTATGGCTACACCTTC. J is TRBJ1-2 and V is TRBV28; the match to TRBD1 covers 9 bases. V gave up 5 bases and J gave up 3 bases; unmatched junction bases: 7. CDR1 is MDHEN, CDR2 SYDVKM, per germline. This CDR3 region has 15 residues.

In DNA form, the CDR3 reads TGTGCCAGCAGCCGGGGAGGGGCCCGGGTGAACACTGAAGCTTTCTTT. This translates into CASSRGGARVNTEAFF. The chain links TRBV7-9 to TRBJ1-1; D possibly corresponds to TRBD1 (5 bases). With 5 bases removed from V and 0 bases from J, the gap between germline ends came to 16 bases. The CDR3 covers 16 residues. Germline loops: CDR1 SEHNR, CDR2 FQNEAQ (reference sequence). Full variable domain (outside the CDR3, taken from reference TRBV7-9 and TRBJ1-1): DTGVSQNPRHKITKRGQNVTFRCDPISEHNRLYWYRQTLGQGPEFLTYFQNEAQLEKSRLLSDRFSAERPKGSFSTLEIQRTEQGDSAMYLCASSRGGARVNTEAFFGQGTRLTVV.

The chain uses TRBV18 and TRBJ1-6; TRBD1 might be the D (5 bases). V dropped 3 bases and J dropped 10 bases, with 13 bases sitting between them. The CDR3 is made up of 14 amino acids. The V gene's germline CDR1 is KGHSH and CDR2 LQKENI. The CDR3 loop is CASSPEGPGSPLHF. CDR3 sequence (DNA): TGTGCCAGCTCACCTGAGGGGCCGGGGTCACCCCTCCACTTT.

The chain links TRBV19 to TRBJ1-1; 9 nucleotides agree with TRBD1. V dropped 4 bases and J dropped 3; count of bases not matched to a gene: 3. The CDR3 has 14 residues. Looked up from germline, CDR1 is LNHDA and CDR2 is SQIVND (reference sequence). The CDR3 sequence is CASSTGQGHTEAFF. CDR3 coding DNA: TGTGCCAGTAGTACGGGACAGGGCCACACTGAAGCTTTCTTT.

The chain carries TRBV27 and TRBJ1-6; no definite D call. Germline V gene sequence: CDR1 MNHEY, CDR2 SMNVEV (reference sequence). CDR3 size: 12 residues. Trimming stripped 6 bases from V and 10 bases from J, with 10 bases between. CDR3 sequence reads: CASSPDGSPLHF. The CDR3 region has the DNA TGTGCCAGCAGCCCGGATGGCTCACCCCTCCACTTT.

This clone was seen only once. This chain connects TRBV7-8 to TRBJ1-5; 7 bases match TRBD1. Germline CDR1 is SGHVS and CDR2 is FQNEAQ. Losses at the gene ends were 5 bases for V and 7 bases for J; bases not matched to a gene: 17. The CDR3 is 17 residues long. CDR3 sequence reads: CASSTGTDSLVGQPQHF. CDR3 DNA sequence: TGTGCCAGCAGCACAGGGACAGACTCCCTCGTTGGCCAGCCCCAGCATTTT. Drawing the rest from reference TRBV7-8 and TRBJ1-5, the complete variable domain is GAGVSQSPRYKVAKRGQDVALRCDPISGHVSLFWYQQALGQGPEFLTYFQNEAQLDKSGLPSDRFFAERPEGSVSTLKIQRTQQEDSAVYLCASSTGTDSLVGQPQHFGDGTRLSIL.

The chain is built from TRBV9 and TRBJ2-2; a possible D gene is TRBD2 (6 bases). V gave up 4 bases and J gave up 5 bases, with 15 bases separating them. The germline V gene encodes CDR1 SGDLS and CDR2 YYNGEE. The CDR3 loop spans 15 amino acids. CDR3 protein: CASSLGGRRTGELFF. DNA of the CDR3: TGTGCCAGCAGCCTGGGGGGTCGTAGGACCGGGGAGCTGTTTTTT.

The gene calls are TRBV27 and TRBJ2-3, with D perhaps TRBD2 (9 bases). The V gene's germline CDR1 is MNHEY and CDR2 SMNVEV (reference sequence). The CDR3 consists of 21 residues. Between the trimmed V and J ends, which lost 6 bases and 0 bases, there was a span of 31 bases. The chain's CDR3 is CASRAGGGGFSGGASTDTQYF. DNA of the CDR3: TGTGCCAGCAGGGCAGGGGGCGGTGGGTTTAGCGGGGGTGCTAGCACAGATACGCAGTATTTT.

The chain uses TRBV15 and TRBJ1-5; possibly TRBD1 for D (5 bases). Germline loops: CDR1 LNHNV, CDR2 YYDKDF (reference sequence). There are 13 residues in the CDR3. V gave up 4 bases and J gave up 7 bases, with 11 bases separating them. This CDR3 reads CATSTDSGQPQHF. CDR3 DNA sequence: TGTGCCACCAGCACCGACAGTGGACAGCCCCAGCATTTT. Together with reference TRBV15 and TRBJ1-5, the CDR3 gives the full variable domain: DAMVIQNPRYQVTQFGKPVTLSCSQTLNHNVMYWYQQKSSQAPKLLFHYYDKDFNNEADTPDNFQSRRPNTSFCFLDIRSPGLGDTAMYLCATSTDSGQPQHFGDGTRLSIL.